The rows below give T cell receptor beta chains drawn from one sample of a study of identical twins. TCRdb used MiXCR to reprocess the 5' RACE reads, holding one entry per CDR3 protein. The table has 200,000 to 300,000 distinct CDR3 sequences, about 10% seen once; the top ten hold approximately 11%. Input material: memory T cells sorted from blood. The receptors were gathered from a man aged 45-60 years in good health. Each CDR3 is given with its conserved first and last residue. A D gene is named only where the DNA matches it firmly. The size field is filled for only some rows; it gives once, few, many or a size class.

V	size	J	D	DNA	CDR3
TRBV21-1	NA	TRBJ1-2	NA	TGTGCCAGCAGCAAAGATGAGGCGGGACAGGGCGTATTCGGCTATGGCTACACCTTC	CASSKDEAGQGVFGYGYTF
TRBV7-2	many	TRBJ2-2	NA	TGTGCCAGCAGCAAGGGACCACCCACCGGGGAGCTGTTTTTT	CASSKGPPTGELFF
TRBV4-1	NA	TRBJ2-3	NA	TGCGCCAGCAGCCAGCTAGGAGTAGTCGATACGCAGTATTTT	CASSQLGVVDTQYF
TRBV6-1	many	TRBJ1-4	NA	TGTGCCAGGGCGGATGAAAAACTGTTTTTT	CARADEKLFF
TRBV28	many	TRBJ1-1	NA	TGTGCCAGCAGTGCCTTTCTGATGAACACTGAAGCTTTCTTT	CASSAFLMNTEAFF
TRBV7-2	NA	TRBJ1-3	NA	TGTGCCAGCAGCTACAGGGAGCCTGGAAACACCATATATTTT	CASSYREPGNTIYF
TRBV9	many	TRBJ2-3	TRBD2	TGTGCCAGCAGCGTAGGGAGGGTAGCGGGAGGTGTGGATACGCAGTATTTT	CASSVGRVAGGVDTQYF
TRBV30	few	TRBJ1-2	TRBD1	TGTGCCTGGAGCCTCACCCTGGACAGGGTCTATGGCTACACCTTC	CAWSLTLDRVYGYTF
TRBV5-5	many	TRBJ2-7	TRBD2	TGTGCCAGCAGCTTGATACTAGCGGGGGGGCCATCCTACGAGCAGTACTTC	CASSLILAGGPSYEQYF
TRBV6-5	few	TRBJ2-7	NA	TGTGCCAGTAGGAAGAGAGGATACGAGCAGTACTTC	CASRKRGYEQYF
TRBV6-1	few	TRBJ2-7	NA	TGTGCCAGCAGGCTTGCTAGCAGGTCCTCCTACGAGCAGTACTTC	CASRLASRSSYEQYF
TRBV4-1	few	TRBJ2-7	NA	TGCGCCAGCAGCCAAGTAATAGGCAGCTCCTACGAGCAGTACTTC	CASSQVIGSSYEQYF
TRBV2	few	TRBJ2-5	TRBD2	TGTGCCAGCAGTCCTGGGACTAGCGGGAGGGCCTTAGAGACCCAGTACTTC	CASSPGTSGRALETQYF
TRBV6-1	NA	TRBJ2-2	TRBD2	TGTGCCAGCAGATCCCCCGGGACTAGCGGGCCCTCGGAGCTGTTTTTT	CASRSPGTSGPSELFF
TRBV7-9	many	TRBJ2-1	NA	TGTGCCAGCAGCTTAGGGGCGGGACCCAACAATGAGCAGTTCTTC	CASSLGAGPNNEQFF
TRBV7-9	many	TRBJ2-4	NA	TGTGCCAGCGATGGGGGCAGCCTATACTTC	CASDGGSLYF
TRBV20-1	few	TRBJ2-3	TRBD2	TGCAGTGCTAGCGGGGGACTAGCGGGAAATCCAGATACGCAGTATTTT	CSASGGLAGNPDTQYF
TRBV5-1	NA	TRBJ2-1	TRBD1	TGCGCCAGCAGCTTGGCCCTCGGACAGGACAATGAGCAGTTCTTC	CASSLALGQDNEQFF
TRBV28	few	TRBJ2-1	NA	TGTGCCAGCAGTTGGCCTAAGGGGAGCGTATTAAATGAGCAGTTCTTC	CASSWPKGSVLNEQFF
TRBV5-1	few	TRBJ2-7	TRBD2	TGCGCCAGCAGCTTGGGGCAGACTAGCTACCACGAGCAGTACTTC	CASSLGQTSYHEQYF
TRBV20-1	NA	TRBJ2-1	NA	TGCAGTGCTATCGGGACGACCAACTACAATGAGCAGTTCTTC	CSAIGTTNYNEQFF
TRBV29-1	many	TRBJ2-3	NA	TGCAGCGTTGATTCTAGGTTAGGGGGACGCACAGATACGCAGTATTTT	CSVDSRLGGRTDTQYF
TRBV3-1	many	TRBJ2-4	NA	TGTGCCAGCAGCCCCGGGACCAAAAACATTCAGTACTTC	CASSPGTKNIQYF
TRBV4-3	many	TRBJ1-5	TRBD1	TGCGCCAGCAGCACTTGGACAGGGGCTCAGCCCCAGCATTTT	CASSTWTGAQPQHF
TRBV4-3	few	TRBJ2-5	NA	TGCGCCAGCAGCCAAGATCTCCAGGGACCAGCCAACCAAGAGACCCAGTACTTC	CASSQDLQGPANQETQYF
TRBV20-1	few	TRBJ1-4	NA	TGCAGTGCCAAGGGTCTAACGGGAGTCTTTTTT	CSAKGLTGVFF
TRBV5-1	few	TRBJ1-4	TRBD1	TGCGCCAGCAGCTTCACAGGGGAGGGTAATGAAAAACTGTTTTTT	CASSFTGEGNEKLFF
TRBV28	NA	TRBJ1-2	NA	TGTGGCAGCAGTCCCCCCGGACTCGGGACTAACTATGGCTACACCTTC	CGSSPPGLGTNYGYTF
TRBV13	NA	TRBJ2-1	NA	TGTGCCAGCAGCTTAATAGGTGGCGGGGGCGGTGAGCAGTTCTTC	CASSLIGGGGGEQFF
TRBV11-2	many	TRBJ2-1	TRBD2	TGTGCCAGCAGCTTACGTTACATTAGCGGGAGGGCCGCCTACAATGAGCAGTTCTTC	CASSLRYISGRAAYNEQFF
TRBV9	NA	TRBJ1-2	NA	TGTGCCAGCAGCGTAGGCTCAGCCGCTAACCCGACGAACTCTAACTATGGCTACACCTTC	CASSVGSAANPTNSNYGYTF
TRBV24-1	few	TRBJ1-2	TRBD1	TGTGCCACCAGTGATCCCTCGGGACAGATCTATGGCTACACCTTC	CATSDPSGQIYGYTF
TRBV20-1	NA	TRBJ2-4	TRBD1	TGCAGTGCTCCTACAGGGGTCAAAAACATTCAGTACTTC	CSAPTGVKNIQYF
TRBV7-6	many	TRBJ2-2	NA	TGTGCCAGCAGCCGAGTGGTGGGATTTGCGGACACCGGGGAGCTGTTTTTT	CASSRVVGFADTGELFF
TRBV4-3	many	TRBJ1-4	NA	TGCGCCAGCAGCCGAGCGAGCCAGGGTAGGAGAGGTGAAAAACTGTTTTTT	CASSRASQGRRGEKLFF
TRBV2	many	TRBJ2-1	TRBD2	TGTGCCAGCAGTGTTTTTAGGCCGGGACTAGGTTTAAATGAGCAGTTCTTC	CASSVFRPGLGLNEQFF
TRBV12-3/TRBV12-4	many	TRBJ2-1	TRBD1	TGTGCCAGCAGCCAGACAGGGCTTCAGTTCTTC	CASSQTGLQFF
TRBV12-3/TRBV12-4	many	TRBJ1-5	TRBD1	TGTGCCAGCAGTAAGACAGGGGGGGCTCAGCCCCAGCATTTT	CASSKTGGAQPQHF
TRBV12-3/TRBV12-4	many	TRBJ2-7	NA	TGTGCCAGCAGTTTAAGGATGGCCTACGAGCAGTACTTC	CASSLRMAYEQYF
TRBV12-3/TRBV12-4	many	TRBJ1-5	TRBD1	TGTGCCAGCAGCCCCCGTCAGGGGGCCGTGGGGCCCCAGCATTTT	CASSPRQGAVGPQHF
TRBV4-3	few	TRBJ2-2	TRBD2	TGCGCCAGCAGCCAAGGGACTAGCGGGGGAACGAACACCGGGGAGCTGTTTTTT	CASSQGTSGGTNTGELFF
TRBV12-3/TRBV12-4	many	TRBJ2-1	TRBD2	TGTGCCAGCAGTTCGCTAGCGGGAAGCGGGGAGCAGTTCTTC	CASSSLAGSGEQFF